What follows are 6 T cell receptor beta chains derived from one specimen sequenced in a study of blood T cell repertoires in COVID-19. Using immunoSEQ multiplex PCR, the repertoire was profiled, and TCRdb retains in-frame clones only, with some absent. The sample contains 150,000 to 200,000 clones, 85% to 90% of which appear only once. The sequenced sample was peripheral blood. These receptors all come from a human donor in a cohort sampled during active COVID-19.

The CDR3 DNA follows: TGTGCCAGCAGTCCGGGACTCCCCCGTGTCAATGAGCAGTTCTTC. It translates to CASSPGLPRVNEQFF. The chain combines TRBV6-2 or TRBV6-3 with TRBJ2-1; TRBD2 is a possible D gene (6 bases). The germline gives CDR1 MNHEY, CDR2 SVGEGT. This CDR3 is 15 amino acids long. Trimming took 5 bases from V and 6 from J, leaving 17 bases between them.

J is TRBJ1-5 and V is TRBV4-3; no reliable D call. This CDR3 has 14 residues. The V end was cut by 4 bases, the J end by 0 bases, with 7 bases between. The germline V gene has CDR1 LGHNA and CDR2 YSLEER. The CDR3 bases are TGCGCCAGCAGCCCAGGCTATAGCAATCAGCCCCAGCATTTT. Translating it yields CASSPGYSNQPQHF.

This clone showed up just a few times. This chain links TRBV19 with TRBJ2-7, with TRBD1 matching 9 bases. CDR3 length: 13 residues. CDR1 is LNHDA and CDR2 is SQIVND in the germline V gene (reference sequence). The junction had 3 bases not matched to a gene; V was cut back by 4 bases and J by 5 bases. CDR3 sequence (DNA): TGTGCCAGTAGTAGCCGGGACAGGGACGAGCAGTACTTC. Translating it yields CASSSRDRDEQYF. The full variable domain, with the rest looked up from reference TRBV19 and TRBJ2-7, is DGGITQSPKYLFRKEGQNVTLSCEQNLNHDAMYWYRQDPGQGLRLIYYSQIVNDFQKGDIAEGYSVSREKKESFPLTVTSAQKNPTAFYLCASSSRDRDEQYFGPGTRLTVT.

The genes are TRBV19 and TRBJ2-5; 7 bases are a match to TRBD1. This CDR3 is 17 amino acids long. Trimming at V came to 3 bases and at J to 0 bases, leaving 10 bases not matched to a gene. CDR1 LNHDA and CDR2 SQIVND come from the germline V gene (reference sequence). The CDR3, as DNA: TGTGCCAGTAGTATGTCCCATGGGACAGCGTACCAAGAGACCCAGTACTTC. This sequence encodes CASSMSHGTAYQETQYF.

The chain links TRBV19 to TRBJ1-6; 7 positions match TRBD1. V shed 11 bases and J 6 bases; nucleotides not matched to a gene: 16. The germline gives CDR1 LNHDA, CDR2 SQIVND (reference sequence). CDR3 length: 16 amino acids. The CDR3 coding sequence is TGTGCCTCCCAGTACCGACGGACAGGCGTTAATTCACCCCTCCACTTT. Translation gives CASQYRRTGVNSPLHF. Complete variable domain (other parts from reference TRBV19 and TRBJ1-6): DGGITQSPKYLFRKEGQNVTLSCEQNLNHDAMYWYRQDPGQGLRLIYYSQIVNDFQKGDIAEGYSVSREKKESFPLTVTSAQKNPTAFYLCASQYRRTGVNSPLHFGNGTRLTVT.

A single count supports this clone. The gene calls are TRBV11-2 and TRBJ1-2; tentatively, D is TRBD1 (5 bases). CDR3 length equals 15 residues. CDR1 is SGHAT and CDR2 is FQNNGV in the germline V gene. Trimming left V 4 bases short and J 0 bases short, with 12 bases between. Here the CDR3 reads CASSSRQISNYGYTF. The CDR3, as DNA: TGTGCCAGCAGCTCAAGACAGATATCTAACTATGGCTACACCTTC. Supplemented by reference TRBV11-2 and TRBJ1-2, the full variable domain reads EAGVAQSPRYKIIEKRQSVAFWCNPISGHATLYWYQQILGQGPKLLIQFQNNGVVDDSQLPKDRFSAERLKGVDSTLKIQPAKLEDSAVYLCASSSRQISNYGYTFGSGTRLTVV.